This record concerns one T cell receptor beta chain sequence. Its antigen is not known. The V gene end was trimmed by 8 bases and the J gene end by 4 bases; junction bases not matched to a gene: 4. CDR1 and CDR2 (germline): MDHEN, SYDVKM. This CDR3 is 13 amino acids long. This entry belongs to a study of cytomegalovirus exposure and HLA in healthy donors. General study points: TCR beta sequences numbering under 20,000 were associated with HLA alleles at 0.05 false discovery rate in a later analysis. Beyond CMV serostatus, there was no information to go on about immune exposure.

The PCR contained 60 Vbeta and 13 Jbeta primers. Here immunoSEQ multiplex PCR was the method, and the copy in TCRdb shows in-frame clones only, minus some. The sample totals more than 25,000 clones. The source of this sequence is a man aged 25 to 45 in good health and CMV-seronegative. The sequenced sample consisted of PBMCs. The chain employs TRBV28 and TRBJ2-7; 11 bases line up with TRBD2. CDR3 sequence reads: CASRIAGGYEQYF. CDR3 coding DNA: TGTGCCAGCCGAATAGCGGGAGGGTACGAGCAGTACTTC.